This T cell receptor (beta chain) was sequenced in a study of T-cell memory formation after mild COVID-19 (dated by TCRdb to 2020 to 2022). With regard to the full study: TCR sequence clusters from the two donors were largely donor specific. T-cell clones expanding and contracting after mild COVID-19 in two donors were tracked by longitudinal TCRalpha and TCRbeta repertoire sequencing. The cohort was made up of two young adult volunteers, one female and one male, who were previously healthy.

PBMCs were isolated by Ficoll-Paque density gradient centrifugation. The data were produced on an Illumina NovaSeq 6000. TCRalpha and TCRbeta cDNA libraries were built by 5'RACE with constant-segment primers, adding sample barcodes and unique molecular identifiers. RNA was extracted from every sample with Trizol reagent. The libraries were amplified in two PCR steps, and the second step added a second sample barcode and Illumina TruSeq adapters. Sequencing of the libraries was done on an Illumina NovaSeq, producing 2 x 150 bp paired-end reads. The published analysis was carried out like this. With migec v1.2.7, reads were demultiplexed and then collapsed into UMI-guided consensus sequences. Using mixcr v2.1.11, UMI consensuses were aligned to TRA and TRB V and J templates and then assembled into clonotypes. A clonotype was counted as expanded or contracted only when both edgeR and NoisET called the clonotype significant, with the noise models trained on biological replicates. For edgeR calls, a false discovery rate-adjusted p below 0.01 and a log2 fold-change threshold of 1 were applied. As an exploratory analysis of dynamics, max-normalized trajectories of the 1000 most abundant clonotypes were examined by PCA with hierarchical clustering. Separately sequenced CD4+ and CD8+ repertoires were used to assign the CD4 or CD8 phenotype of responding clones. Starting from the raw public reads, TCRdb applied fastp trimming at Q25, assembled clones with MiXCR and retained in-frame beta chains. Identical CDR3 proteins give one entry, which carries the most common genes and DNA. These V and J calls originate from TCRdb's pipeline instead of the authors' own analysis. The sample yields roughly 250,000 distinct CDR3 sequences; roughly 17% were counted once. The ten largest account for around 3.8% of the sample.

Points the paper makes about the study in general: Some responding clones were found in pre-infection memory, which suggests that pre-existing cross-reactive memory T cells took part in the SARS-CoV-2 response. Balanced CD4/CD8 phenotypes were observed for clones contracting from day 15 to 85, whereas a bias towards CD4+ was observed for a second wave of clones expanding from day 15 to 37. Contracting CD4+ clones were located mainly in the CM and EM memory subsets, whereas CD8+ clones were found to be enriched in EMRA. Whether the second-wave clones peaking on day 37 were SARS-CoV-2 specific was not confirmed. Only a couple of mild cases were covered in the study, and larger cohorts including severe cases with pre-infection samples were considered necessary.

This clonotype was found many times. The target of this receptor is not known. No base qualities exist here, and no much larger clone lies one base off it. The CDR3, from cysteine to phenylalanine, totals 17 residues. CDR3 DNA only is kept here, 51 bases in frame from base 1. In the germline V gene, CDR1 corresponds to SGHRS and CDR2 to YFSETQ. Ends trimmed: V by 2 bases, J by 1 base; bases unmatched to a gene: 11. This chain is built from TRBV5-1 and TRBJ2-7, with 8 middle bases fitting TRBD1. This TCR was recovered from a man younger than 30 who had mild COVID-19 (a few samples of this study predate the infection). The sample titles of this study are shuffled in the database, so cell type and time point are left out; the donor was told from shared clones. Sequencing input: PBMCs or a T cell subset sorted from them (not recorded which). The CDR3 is CASSFGPQGEGSYEQYF. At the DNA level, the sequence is TGCGCCAGCAGCTTTGGCCCACAGGGGGAAGGGTCCTACGAGCAGTACTTC.